Following are 18 T cell receptor beta chains from one sample sequenced in a study of blood T cell repertoires in COVID-19. Assay: immunoSEQ multiplex PCR; the TCRdb copy retains only in-frame clones and omits some. This table has just under 150,000 clones, 84% appearing once. Specimen: peripheral blood. Source of these receptors: a human donor in a cohort sampled during active COVID-19.

This chain connects TRBV4-1 to TRBJ1-3; D not certain. Germline CDR1 MGHRA, CDR2 YSYEKL. Trimming removed 0 bases from V and 7 bases from J, with 7 bases in between. CDR3 size: 13 residues. DNA for the CDR3: TGCGCCAGCAGCCAAGATCTAGGTAACACCATATATTTT. Amino acid sequence: CASSQDLGNTIYF.

The CDR3 spells CSVVGTGMFSSYNEQFF. In DNA form, the CDR3 reads TGCAGCGTTGTAGGGACAGGTATGTTTAGCTCCTACAATGAGCAGTTCTTC. This chain links TRBV29-1 with TRBJ2-1, with 8 bases lining up with TRBD1. The germline gives CDR1 SQVTM, CDR2 ANQGSEA. Unmatched junction bases numbered 11, after V lost 4 bases and J lost 0 bases. The CDR3 is 17 residues long.

V gene TRBV9 combines with J gene TRBJ1-3; TRBD1 agrees at 8 bases. Germline V lookup: CDR1 SGDLS, CDR2 YYNGEE. The CDR3 runs 16 residues. V was pared by 0 bases and J by 4 bases, with 6 bases of the junction left unmatched. DNA for the CDR3: TGTGCCAGCAGCGTAGGGGCAGGGGGCGAAGGAAACACCATATATTTT. The encoded protein is CASSVGAGGEGNTIYF.

The rearrangement joins TRBV29-1 to TRBJ1-1; perhaps TRBD1 as D (6 bases). Germline V lookup: CDR1 SQVTM, CDR2 ANQGSEA. The CDR3 totals 13 residues. V was trimmed by 7 bases and J by 10 bases, leaving 22 bases between them. This CDR3 reads CSGTSQGQNRAFF. CDR3 in DNA: TGCAGCGGGACCTCACAGGGTCAGAACAGAGCTTTCTTT.

For the CDR3, the DNA is TGTGCCATCCGGGACAACTCCTACGAGCAGTACTTC. It codes for CAIRDNSYEQYF. V usage is TRBV6-5 and J usage is TRBJ2-7; a possible D gene is TRBD1 (6 bases). Germline values: CDR1 MNHEY, CDR2 SVGAGI. Trimming took 10 bases from V and 0 from J, leaving 10 bases between them. CDR3 length: 12 amino acids.

This clone showed up just a few times. The V gene is TRBV2, the J gene TRBJ1-2; D possibly corresponds to TRBD1 (6 bases). Trimming removed 4 bases from V and 7 bases from J, with 10 bases in between. The germline CDR1 and CDR2 sequences are SNHLY and FYNNEI. This CDR3 spans 12 amino acids. Here the CDR3 reads CASSAGVGGYTF. The CDR3 DNA reads TGTGCCAGCAGTGCAGGGGTAGGTGGCTACACCTTC.

This sequence joins TRBV29-1 and TRBJ1-1, with 9 bases fitting TRBD1. V trimming: 2 bases; J trimming: 5 bases; junction bases outside the gene matches: 9. The germline CDR1 and CDR2 sequences are SQVTM and ANQGSEA. This CDR3 region has 15 residues. The CDR3 region has the DNA TGCAGCGTTGAAAAGGGGGACAGGGCCAGGACTGAAGCTTTCTTT. Its translation: CSVEKGDRARTEAFF.

This clone was found a few times. The rearrangement joins TRBV3-1 (or the pseudogene TRBV3-2) to TRBJ2-7; TRBD2 matches at 11 bases. The CDR3 is 15 amino acids. V dropped 4 bases and J dropped 4; count of bases not matched to a gene: 6. From germline, CDR1 is LGHDT and CDR2 YNNKEL (reference sequence). The CDR3 DNA reads TGTGCCAGCAGCCCCAGACTAGCGGGAATATACGAGCAGTACGTC. This encodes CASSPRLAGIYEQYV.

This chain uses TRBV2 with TRBJ2-7, with 8 bases that match TRBD1. Germline CDR1 and CDR2: SNHLY and FYNNEI. V dropped 2 bases and J dropped 6; count of bases not matched to a gene: 12. The CDR3 has 16 residues. The CDR3 nucleotides read TGTGCCAGCAGTGAATCTCTAGGGGGGACAGGCCGCGAGCAGTACTTC. As protein: CASSESLGGTGREQYF. Using reference TRBV2 and TRBJ2-7 for the parts outside the CDR3, the full variable domain is EPEVTQTPSHQVTQMGQEVILRCVPISNHLYFYWYRQILGQKVEFLVSFYNNEISEKSEIFDDQFSVERPDGSNFTLKIRSTKLEDSAMYFCASSESLGGTGREQYFGPGTRLTVT.

V is TRBV27 and J is TRBJ2-7; D possibly corresponds to TRBD1 (6 bases). Germline-derived CDR1 and CDR2 are MNHEY and SMNVEV (reference sequence). This CDR3 comprises 14 residues. V was trimmed by 3 bases and J by 7 bases, leaving 16 bases between them. The CDR3 is CASSLGAPLGEQYF. The CDR3 DNA is TGTGCCAGCAGTTTGGGGGCCCCTCTCGGGGAGCAGTACTTC.

This CDR3 is CASSVGQGVKSPLHF. The CDR3 coding sequence is TGTGCCAGCAGCGTGGGACAGGGGGTAAAATCACCCCTCCACTTT. This rearrangement joins TRBV13 to TRBJ1-6; 11 nucleotides agree with TRBD1. In germline, CDR1 is PRHDT, CDR2 FYEKMQ (reference sequence). Losses at the gene ends were 5 bases for V and 10 bases for J; bases not matched to a gene: 7. There are 15 residues in the CDR3.

The chain combines TRBV6-5 with TRBJ2-7; 8 nucleotides agree with TRBD1. The CDR3 runs 14 residues. The V segment lost 5 bases and the J segment 3 bases; nucleotides outside the gene matches: 6. CDR1 MNHEY and CDR2 SVGAGI come from the germline V gene. As DNA, the CDR3 is TGTGCCAGCAGTCCCGGACAGGGCTACTACGAGCAGTACGTC. It codes for CASSPGQGYYEQYV.

The sample holds a few counts of this clone. The chain couples TRBV29-1 to TRBJ1-1; no reliable D call. The CDR3 extends over 16 amino acids. Trimming pared 3 bases from V and 3 bases from J, leaving 20 bases between. Germline V gives CDR1 SQVTM, CDR2 ANQGSEA. In DNA, the CDR3 is TGCAGCGTTGACGGACTGCTCGGGCGCGCTGACACTGAAGCTTTCTTT. It codes for CSVDGLLGRADTEAFF.

V and J are TRBV5-6 and TRBJ2-7; D is uncertain. V was shortened by 0 bases and J by 4 bases, with 8 bases between the two germline ends. The CDR3 runs 13 residues. Per the germline V gene, CDR1 is SGHDT and CDR2 is YYEEEE. The CDR3 loop is CASSLVTAYEQYF. The CDR3, as DNA: TGTGCCAGCAGCTTGGTAACAGCTTACGAGCAGTACTTC.

This rearrangement joins TRBV2 to TRBJ2-5, with D possibly TRBD1 on 6 matching bases. Germline V CDR1 and CDR2: SNHLY, FYNNEI. The CDR3 runs to 14 residues. V was pared by 5 bases and J by 4 bases, with 14 bases between. The CDR3 region is CASSFTHRAETQYF. The CDR3 DNA reads as TGTGCCAGCAGTTTTACTCACAGGGCAGAGACCCAGTACTTC.

This chain joins TRBV3-1 (or the pseudogene TRBV3-2) and TRBJ2-5, with TRBD2 matching 11 bases. CDR1 is LGHDT and CDR2 is YNNKEL in the germline V gene (reference sequence). The CDR3 contains 16 residues. Trimming at V came to 1 base and at J to 1 base, leaving 2 bases not matched to a gene. The CDR3 is CASSQVSGGAQETQYF. Written as DNA, the CDR3 is TGTGCCAGCAGCCAAGTTAGCGGGGGGGCCCAAGAGACCCAGTACTTC.

The chain recombines TRBV10-3 with TRBJ1-2; 7 positions match TRBD1. This CDR3 spans 14 amino acids. Per germline, CDR1 ENHRY and CDR2 SYGVKD. With V trimmed by 6 bases and J by 4 bases, 8 bases remained unmatched. The CDR3 sequence is CAISRPGTAYGYTF. The CDR3 bases are TGTGCCATCAGCCGACCCGGGACAGCCTATGGCTACACCTTC.

The chain joins TRBV6-6 to TRBJ1-1; TRBD1 matches at 7 bases. CDR1 and CDR2 from the germline V gene are MNHNY and SVGAGI (reference sequence). V lost 1 base to trimming and J lost 10 bases; unmatched junction nucleotides: 3. CDR3 length: 12 residues. CDR3 residues: CASSYLAGGAFF. DNA of the CDR3: TGTGCCAGCAGTTACTTGGCAGGGGGAGCTTTCTTT.